This is a list of T cell receptor beta chains from one sample in a study of CD8+ T cells in alopecia areata. Measured with immunoSEQ multiplex PCR; TCRdb has only the in-frame clones, and not every one. The sample lists approximately 150,000 clones; around 47% were seen once. The specimen was CD4+ T cells sorted from blood. The source of these receptors is a human donor with alopecia areata. Both conserved end residues are part of each CDR3. D genes are given only for firm matches. Size values are once, few and many counts, or a class for expanded clones, and some rows have none.

CDR3nt: TGCGCCAGCCGAAAGACAGGGGGCGATGAGCAGTTCTTC
CDR3aa: CASRKTGGDEQFF
abundance: many
v_gene: TRBV10-2
j_gene: TRBJ2-1
d_gene: TRBD1

CDR3nt: TGTGCCACCAGCAGGGCAGGGTCAGCGGGTGAAAAACTGTTTTTT
CDR3aa: CATSRAGSAGEKLFF
abundance: .
v_gene: TRBV15
j_gene: TRBJ1-4
d_gene: .

CDR3nt: TGTGCCAGCAGTTTGGCGACAGTGAGCAATCAGCCCCAGCATTTT
CDR3aa: CASSLATVSNQPQHF
abundance: few
v_gene: TRBV28
j_gene: TRBJ1-5
d_gene: .

CDR3nt: TGCGCCAGCAGCTGGACAGCCACTTTGGAAGAGACCCAGTACTTC
CDR3aa: CASSWTATLEETQYF
abundance: .
v_gene: TRBV5-1
j_gene: TRBJ2-5
d_gene: .

CDR3nt: TGCGCCAGCAGCTTGGGACTAGCGGGAGCCCCATCCAATGAGCAGTTCTTC
CDR3aa: CASSLGLAGAPSNEQFF
abundance: .
v_gene: TRBV5-1
j_gene: TRBJ2-1
d_gene: TRBD2

CDR3nt: TGTGCCAGTTCCCACCCTTTGGAGACCCAGTACTTC
CDR3aa: CASSHPLETQYF
abundance: few
v_gene: TRBV19
j_gene: TRBJ2-5
d_gene: .

CDR3nt: TGCAGCGTTGAGAGGCAGCTCCAAGAGACCCAGTACTTC
CDR3aa: CSVERQLQETQYF
abundance: few
v_gene: TRBV29-1
j_gene: TRBJ2-5
d_gene: .

CDR3nt: TGTGCCAGCAGTCAACTAGCGGGCAGCACAGATACGCAGTATTTT
CDR3aa: CASSQLAGSTDTQYF
abundance: once
v_gene: TRBV27
j_gene: TRBJ2-3
d_gene: TRBD2

CDR3nt: TGTGCCAGCAGCACGCTGACTAGCGGGAGTGACAGCAATGAGCAGTTCTTC
CDR3aa: CASSTLTSGSDSNEQFF
abundance: .
v_gene: TRBV13
j_gene: TRBJ2-1
d_gene: TRBD2

CDR3nt: TGCGCCAGCAGCCCAGGACAAGACCTGGAGCAGTACTTC
CDR3aa: CASSPGQDLEQYF
abundance: .
v_gene: TRBV5-1
j_gene: TRBJ2-7
d_gene: .

CDR3nt: TGTGCCTGGATCCATACCGGGACAGCCAGTAGGGGCTATGGCTACACCTTC
CDR3aa: CAWIHTGTASRGYGYTF
abundance: few
v_gene: TRBV30
j_gene: TRBJ1-2
d_gene: TRBD1

CDR3nt: TGTGCCAGCAGCTCGACCATGACAGGGGGCGCGGGCACCATATATTTT
CDR3aa: CASSSTMTGGAGTIYF
abundance: .
v_gene: TRBV11-2
j_gene: TRBJ1-3
d_gene: TRBD1

CDR3nt: TGTGCCAGCAGCAGACAGGGGGCTGGTGAAAAACTGTTTTTT
CDR3aa: CASSRQGAGEKLFF
abundance: .
v_gene: TRBV27
j_gene: TRBJ1-4
d_gene: TRBD1

CDR3nt: TGCAGCGTTGAAATATTAGCGGGAGTATTCTACAATGAGCAGTTCTTC
CDR3aa: CSVEILAGVFYNEQFF
abundance: .
v_gene: TRBV29-1
j_gene: TRBJ2-1
d_gene: TRBD2

CDR3nt: TGCAGCGGAAGACAGGGAGGCGGCACTGAAGCTTTCTTT
CDR3aa: CSGRQGGGTEAFF
abundance: few
v_gene: TRBV29-1
j_gene: TRBJ1-1
d_gene: TRBD1

CDR3nt: TGTGCCAGCAGCGCGGGACAGATAAGCGGGGAGCTGTTTTTT
CDR3aa: CASSAGQISGELFF
abundance: .
v_gene: TRBV9
j_gene: TRBJ2-2
d_gene: TRBD1

CDR3nt: TGTGCCAGCAGCTTAGTTGGGACAGGGGATGAAGCTTTCTTT
CDR3aa: CASSLVGTGDEAFF
abundance: few
v_gene: TRBV11-2
j_gene: TRBJ1-1
d_gene: TRBD1

CDR3nt: TGTGCCAGCAGTGACCCTAGATCTTACTCGCAGGATACGCAGTATTTT
CDR3aa: CASSDPRSYSQDTQYF
abundance: once
v_gene: TRBV28
j_gene: TRBJ2-3
d_gene: .

CDR3nt: TGCAGCGTTTGGGGAGCGGACTCCTACGAGCAGTACTTC
CDR3aa: CSVWGADSYEQYF
abundance: few
v_gene: TRBV29-1
j_gene: TRBJ2-7
d_gene: .

CDR3nt: TGTGCCAGCAGCCTAGACTTGGAAGGGGGCCGTGAAAAACTGTTTTTT
CDR3aa: CASSLDLEGGREKLFF
abundance: .
v_gene: TRBV9
j_gene: TRBJ1-4
d_gene: TRBD1

CDR3nt: TGCAGCGTGATACAGGGAGGTGAAAAACTGTTTTTT
CDR3aa: CSVIQGGEKLFF
abundance: few
v_gene: TRBV29-1
j_gene: TRBJ1-4
d_gene: .

CDR3nt: TGCAGCGTTGAACGGGCCGGGGAGCTGTTTTTT
CDR3aa: CSVERAGELFF
abundance: .
v_gene: TRBV29-1
j_gene: TRBJ2-2
d_gene: .

CDR3nt: TGTGCCAGCAGCGTTGAGCCACTAACGAACAATGAGCAGTTCTTC
CDR3aa: CASSVEPLTNNEQFF
abundance: few
v_gene: TRBV9
j_gene: TRBJ2-1
d_gene: .

CDR3nt: TGCGCCAGCAGCTTGGTAGATGGTAGCACTGAAGCTTTCTTT
CDR3aa: CASSLVDGSTEAFF
abundance: once
v_gene: TRBV5-1
j_gene: TRBJ1-1
d_gene: .

CDR3nt: TGCAGCGTTCGACAGGGTAGCAATCAGCCCCAGCATTTT
CDR3aa: CSVRQGSNQPQHF
abundance: .
v_gene: TRBV29-1
j_gene: TRBJ1-5
d_gene: TRBD1

CDR3nt: TGTGCCAGCAGTTTCCTAGGACCTAACACAGATACGCAGTATTTT
CDR3aa: CASSFLGPNTDTQYF
abundance: few
v_gene: TRBV28
j_gene: TRBJ2-3
d_gene: .

CDR3nt: TGTGCCAGCAGCTTACCGAGCGGGATAAGGGATGAGCAGTTCTTC
CDR3aa: CASSLPSGIRDEQFF
abundance: .
v_gene: TRBV7-9
j_gene: TRBJ2-1
d_gene: TRBD2

CDR3nt: TGCAGCGTTGAAGCACCAGCGGGAGGCTGGGATGAGCAGTTCTTC
CDR3aa: CSVEAPAGGWDEQFF
abundance: .
v_gene: TRBV29-1
j_gene: TRBJ2-1
d_gene: TRBD2

CDR3nt: TGTGCCAGCAGTTTAAGGGACAGGGATGGCTACACCTTC
CDR3aa: CASSLRDRDGYTF
abundance: few
v_gene: TRBV28
j_gene: TRBJ1-2
d_gene: TRBD1

CDR3nt: TGCAGCGTTGAGGGGAACACTGAAGCTTTCTTT
CDR3aa: CSVEGNTEAFF
abundance: .
v_gene: TRBV29-1
j_gene: TRBJ1-1
d_gene: .

CDR3nt: TGTGCCAGCAGCGTAGAGGGGTGGAGAGGCAATGAGCAGTTCTTC
CDR3aa: CASSVEGWRGNEQFF
abundance: .
v_gene: TRBV9
j_gene: TRBJ2-1
d_gene: .

CDR3nt: TGTGCCAGCAGCTCCCCCCTCGAGCAGTACTTC
CDR3aa: CASSSPLEQYF
abundance: .
v_gene: TRBV28
j_gene: TRBJ2-7
d_gene: .

CDR3nt: TGCGCCAGCAGACTCCCCCCGGGACTAGGGAGGATAGGCGATGAGCAGTTCTTC
CDR3aa: CASRLPPGLGRIGDEQFF
abundance: .
v_gene: TRBV23-1
j_gene: TRBJ2-1
d_gene: TRBD2

CDR3nt: TGTGCCAGCAGCCCTGCCCGGCAGGGGTGGAACTATGGCTACACCTTC
CDR3aa: CASSPARQGWNYGYTF
abundance: .
v_gene: TRBV7-2
j_gene: TRBJ1-2
d_gene: .

CDR3nt: TGTGCCAGCAGGGAACGGAGCTGGGGTGGGGCCAACGTCCTGACTTTC
CDR3aa: CASRERSWGGANVLTF
abundance: few
v_gene: TRBV28
j_gene: TRBJ2-6
d_gene: .

CDR3nt: TGTGCCATCGGCCCCCGGGAGAGCTCCTACGAGCAGTACTTC
CDR3aa: CAIGPRESSYEQYF
abundance: .
v_gene: TRBV10-3
j_gene: TRBJ2-7
d_gene: .

CDR3nt: TGTGCCTGGAGTAGAGGACGAAATTCCCCTGAAGCTTTCTTT
CDR3aa: CAWSRGRNSPEAFF
abundance: .
v_gene: TRBV30
j_gene: TRBJ1-1
d_gene: .

CDR3nt: TGTGCCAGCAGCCAGACCTCTGGGGCCAACGTCCTGACTTTC
CDR3aa: CASSQTSGANVLTF
abundance: few
v_gene: TRBV14
j_gene: TRBJ2-6
d_gene: .

CDR3nt: TGTGCCAGCTCAACTCCGGGACTACCCCAAGAGACCCAGTACTTC
CDR3aa: CASSTPGLPQETQYF
abundance: few
v_gene: TRBV18
j_gene: TRBJ2-5
d_gene: TRBD2

CDR3nt: TGTGCCAGCACTTTGCGGCAGGGAGCCCACGAGCAGTACTTC
CDR3aa: CASTLRQGAHEQYF
abundance: .
v_gene: TRBV2
j_gene: TRBJ2-7
d_gene: .

CDR3nt: TGCGCCAGCAGCCCCACGGGACCCACCGGGGAGCTGTTTTTT
CDR3aa: CASSPTGPTGELFF
abundance: few
v_gene: TRBV5-1
j_gene: TRBJ2-2
d_gene: .

CDR3nt: TGCAGCTACGTGAGAAGTTCGGGTTTTCAGTTCTTC
CDR3aa: CSYVRSSGFQFF
abundance: .
v_gene: TRBV29-1
j_gene: TRBJ2-1
d_gene: .

CDR3nt: TGCAGCGTGGACAGGGTCAATGAGCAGTTCTTC
CDR3aa: CSVDRVNEQFF
abundance: .
v_gene: TRBV29-1
j_gene: TRBJ2-1
d_gene: TRBD1

CDR3nt: TGCAGCGTTGGGCTAGCGGGAGGGAACAATGAGCAGTTCTTC
CDR3aa: CSVGLAGGNNEQFF
abundance: .
v_gene: TRBV29-1
j_gene: TRBJ2-1
d_gene: TRBD2

CDR3nt: TGTGCCAGCACCCCGACGGGCCCTTACGAGCAGTACTTC
CDR3aa: CASTPTGPYEQYF
abundance: .
v_gene: TRBV28
j_gene: TRBJ2-7
d_gene: .

CDR3nt: TGTGCCTGGAGTGTACAAAGCGGAAGCACAGATACGCAGTATTTT
CDR3aa: CAWSVQSGSTDTQYF
abundance: .
v_gene: TRBV30
j_gene: TRBJ2-3
d_gene: .

CDR3nt: TGCGCCAGCAGCGGACTAGCGGGAGGGCCCACCGGGGAGCTGTTTTTT
CDR3aa: CASSGLAGGPTGELFF
abundance: few
v_gene: TRBV5-1
j_gene: TRBJ2-2
d_gene: TRBD2

CDR3nt: TGCGCCAGCAGCTTGGGAGGAGGTGAGCCCCAGCATTTT
CDR3aa: CASSLGGGEPQHF
abundance: few
v_gene: TRBV5-1
j_gene: TRBJ1-5
d_gene: .

CDR3nt: TGTGCCAGCAGCTTCGGAGTCGGGAGCACAGATACGCAGTATTTT
CDR3aa: CASSFGVGSTDTQYF
abundance: .
v_gene: TRBV5-6
j_gene: TRBJ2-3
d_gene: .

CDR3nt: TGTGCCAGCAGTTCGCCGACGGCCAGCTCCTACAATGAGCAGTTCTTC
CDR3aa: CASSSPTASSYNEQFF
abundance: .
v_gene: TRBV28
j_gene: TRBJ2-1
d_gene: .

CDR3nt: TGTGCCAGCATGTCAGGGAATCCCTTTTTCGGCTACACCTTC
CDR3aa: CASMSGNPFFGYTF
abundance: .
v_gene: TRBV28
j_gene: TRBJ1-2
d_gene: .

CDR3nt: TGCGCCAGCAGCTTGGGGGACAGTATGAACACTGAAGCTTTCTTT
CDR3aa: CASSLGDSMNTEAFF
abundance: .
v_gene: TRBV5-1
j_gene: TRBJ1-1
d_gene: TRBD1

CDR3nt: TGTGCCAGCAGTCCCGGGACCGCGAGTTACTATGGCTACACCTTC
CDR3aa: CASSPGTASYYGYTF
abundance: .
v_gene: TRBV28
j_gene: TRBJ1-2
d_gene: .